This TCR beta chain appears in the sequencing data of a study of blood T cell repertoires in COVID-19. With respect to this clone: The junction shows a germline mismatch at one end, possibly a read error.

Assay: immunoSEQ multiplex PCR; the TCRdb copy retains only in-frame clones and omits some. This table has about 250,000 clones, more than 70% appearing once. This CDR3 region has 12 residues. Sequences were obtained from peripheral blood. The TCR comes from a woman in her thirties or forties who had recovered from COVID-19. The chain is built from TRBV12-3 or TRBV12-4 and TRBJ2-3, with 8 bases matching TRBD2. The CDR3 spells CASSTGLAPALF. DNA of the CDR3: TGTGCCAGCAGCACCGGACTAGCCCCCGCTTTGTTT.